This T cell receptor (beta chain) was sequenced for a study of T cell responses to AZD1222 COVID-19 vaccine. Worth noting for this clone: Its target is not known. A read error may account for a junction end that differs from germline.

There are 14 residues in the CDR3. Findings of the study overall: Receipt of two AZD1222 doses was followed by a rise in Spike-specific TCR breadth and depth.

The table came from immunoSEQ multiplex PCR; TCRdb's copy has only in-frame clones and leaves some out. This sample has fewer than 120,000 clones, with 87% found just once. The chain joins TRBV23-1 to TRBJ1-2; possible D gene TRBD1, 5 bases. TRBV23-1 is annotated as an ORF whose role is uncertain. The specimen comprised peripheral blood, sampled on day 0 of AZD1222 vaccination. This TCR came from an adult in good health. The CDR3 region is CASSQRLLGKTGDF. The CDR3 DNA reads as TGCGCCAGCAGTCAACGTTTATTAGGGAAAACAGGAGACTTC.